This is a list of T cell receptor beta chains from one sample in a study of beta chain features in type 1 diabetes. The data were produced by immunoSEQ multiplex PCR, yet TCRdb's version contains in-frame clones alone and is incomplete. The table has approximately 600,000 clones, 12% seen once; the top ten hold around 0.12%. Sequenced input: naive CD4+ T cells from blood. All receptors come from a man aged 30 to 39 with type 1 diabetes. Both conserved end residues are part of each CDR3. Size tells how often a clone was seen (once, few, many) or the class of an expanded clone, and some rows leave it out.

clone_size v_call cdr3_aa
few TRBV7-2 CASSLTRSIGSGEQYF
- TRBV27 CASRLQGVSEKLFF
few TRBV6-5 CASSYDGTGWGYEQYF
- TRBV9 CASSVGTGTYEQYF
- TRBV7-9 CAGGVGDTQYF
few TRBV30 CAWIPPGRGYEQYF
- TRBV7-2 CASSLGIARVYEQYF
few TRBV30 CAWSTTSQETQYF
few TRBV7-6 CASSSRTIQETQYF
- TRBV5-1 CASSLGTGYNQPQHF
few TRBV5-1 CASSSAETQYF
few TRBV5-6 CASSLEGLVSETQYF
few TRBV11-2 CASDRSGKTQYF
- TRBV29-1 CSVLRSGGPSTGEQYF
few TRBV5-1 CASSLILADTQYF
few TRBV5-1 CASSLDVFPGYGYTF
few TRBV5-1 CASSLRLAGGSETQYF
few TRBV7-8 CASSSPRAEQFF
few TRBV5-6 CASSRGQNYGYTF
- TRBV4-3 CASSQDGTVEAFF
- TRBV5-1 CASSLGQGSYGYTF
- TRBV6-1 CASSERSRGYEQYF
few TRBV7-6 CASSSRGPEVVTGPHEQYF
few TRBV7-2 CASSFRGGEGTQYF
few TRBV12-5 CASGGQGGEQFF
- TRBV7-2 CASSRKGQVDSYNEQFF
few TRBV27 CASSFTREGEAFF
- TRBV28 CASSLTAPGANVLTF
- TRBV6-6 CASSRGRDRRYGYTF
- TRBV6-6 CASNRNRGDGNTIYF
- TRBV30 CACTTGSDTQYF
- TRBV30 CAWSPGASETQYF
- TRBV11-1 CASSLEGNYNSPLHF
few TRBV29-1 CSVFLRGWTGGTDTQYF
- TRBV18 CASSPGTDTGELFF
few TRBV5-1 CASSPLGENEQFF
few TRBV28 CASSFTQGDIQYF
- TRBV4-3 CASSQGVTRSGETQYF
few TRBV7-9 CASSLARNTDLLNQPQHF
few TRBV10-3 CAISVRGGDSYNEQFF
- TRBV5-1 CASSLLSGGAVNTQYF
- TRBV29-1 CSVEESKGLSYEQYF
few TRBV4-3 CASSQEFRDGGVIAKNIQYF
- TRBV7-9 CASSSHPVVAGTETQYF
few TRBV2 CASSRTGGYEQYF
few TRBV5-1 CASSLGTTPINTIYF
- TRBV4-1 CASSQDLSGGRGHQETQYF
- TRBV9 CASSVRPSTDTQYF
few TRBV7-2 CASSLYRANYGYTF
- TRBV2 CASRASGLADTDTQYF
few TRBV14 CASSQAGTGQETQYF
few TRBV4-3 CASSQDGTSGGIDTQYF
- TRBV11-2 CASSLVVAGSYEQYF
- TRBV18 CASSLIQGSSSGANVLTF